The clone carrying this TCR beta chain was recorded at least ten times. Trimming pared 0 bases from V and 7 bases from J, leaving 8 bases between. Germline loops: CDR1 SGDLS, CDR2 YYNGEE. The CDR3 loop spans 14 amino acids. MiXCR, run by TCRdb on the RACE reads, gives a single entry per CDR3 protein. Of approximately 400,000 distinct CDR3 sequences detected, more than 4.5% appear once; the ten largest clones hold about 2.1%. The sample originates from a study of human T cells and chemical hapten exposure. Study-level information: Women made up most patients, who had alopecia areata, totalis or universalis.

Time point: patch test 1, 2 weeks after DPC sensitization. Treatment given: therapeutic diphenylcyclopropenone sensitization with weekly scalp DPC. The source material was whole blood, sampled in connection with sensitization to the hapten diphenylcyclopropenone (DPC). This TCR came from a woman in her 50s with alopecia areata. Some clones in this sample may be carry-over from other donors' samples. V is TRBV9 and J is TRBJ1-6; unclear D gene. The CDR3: CASSVGVANSPLHF. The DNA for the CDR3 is TGTGCCAGCAGCGTAGGGGTGGCGAATTCACCCCTCCACTTT. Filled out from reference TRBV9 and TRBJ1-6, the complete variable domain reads DSGVTQTPKHLITATGQRVTLRCSPRSGDLSVYWYQQSLDQGLQFLIQYYNGEERAKGNILERFSAQQFPDLHSELNLSSLELGDSALYFCASSVGVANSPLHFGNGTRLTVT.